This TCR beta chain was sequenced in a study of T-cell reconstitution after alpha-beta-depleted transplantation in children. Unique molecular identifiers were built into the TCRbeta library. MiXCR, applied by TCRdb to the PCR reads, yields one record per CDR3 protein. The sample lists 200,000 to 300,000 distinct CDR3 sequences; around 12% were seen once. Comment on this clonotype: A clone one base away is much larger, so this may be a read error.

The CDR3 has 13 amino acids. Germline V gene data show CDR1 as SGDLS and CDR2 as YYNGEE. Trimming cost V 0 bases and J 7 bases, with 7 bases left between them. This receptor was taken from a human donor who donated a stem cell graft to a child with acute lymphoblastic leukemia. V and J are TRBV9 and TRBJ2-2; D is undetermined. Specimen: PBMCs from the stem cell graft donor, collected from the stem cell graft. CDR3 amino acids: CASSVAWFGELFF. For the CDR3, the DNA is TGTGCCAGCAGCGTAGCCTGGTTCGGGGAGCTGTTTTTT.